This T cell receptor beta chain was identified in a study of post-analysis software for immune sequencing data. Overall study findings and caveats: Patients carried 4 or 5 TRBV segments more frequently than controls did, and TRBV5-6, TRBV5-1 and TRBV20-1 were among them. The study found significantly lower normalized Chao1 diversity in multiple sclerosis patients than in controls.

With regard to this clonotype: Its antigen is not known.

TCR beta cDNA libraries had unique molecular identifiers. From around 0.96 to 9.9 million T cells, 550,000 or so cDNA molecules were obtained. TCRdb processed the PCR reads anew with MiXCR; each CDR3 protein has one entry. The repertoire includes about 560,000 distinct CDR3 sequences, roughly 45% of them detected once, and more than 1.5% sits in the top ten. This CDR3 spans 14 amino acids. Trimming took 5 bases from V and 6 from J, leaving 14 bases between them. This TCR was recovered from a girl between 5 and 17 years old with multiple sclerosis. V gene TRBV12-3 or TRBV12-4 combines with J gene TRBJ2-1, with D tentatively TRBD1 (6 bases). The sample comprised blood. For the CDR3, the DNA is TGTGCCAGCAGTCAACGGACAGAGGGCAATGAGCAGTTCTTC. Amino acids: CASSQRTEGNEQFF.